This TCR beta chain emerged from a study of beta chain features in type 1 diabetes. The CDR3 runs 16 residues. CDR1 and CDR2 (germline): LGHNA, YSLEER. V gave up 1 base and J gave up 0 bases, with 11 bases separating them. General study points: Type 1 diabetes patients had moderately but significantly shorter TCRB CDR3s in all four CD4+ subsets. In type 1 diabetes patients, VDJ junctions had fewer insertions; deletions at these junctions were more frequent.

cDNA synthesis used the whole RNA isolate, giving expressed TCRB sequences. Measured with immunoSEQ multiplex PCR; TCRdb has only the in-frame clones, and not every one. The sample records around 160,000 clones, 63% being singletons. Of note for this clone: Its specificity is unknown.

The chain joins TRBV4-3 to TRBJ2-3; a weak D match, TRBD2 (5 bases). The sequenced sample was naive CD4+ T cells from blood. This receptor was identified in a man aged 25-45 years with type 1 diabetes. The CDR3 bases are TGCGCCAGCAGCCAAGGGATCGGCGGGAGCACAGATACGCAGTATTTT. Protein: CASSQGIGGSTDTQYF.